This T cell receptor (beta chain) was profiled in a study of T-cell reconstitution after alpha-beta-depleted transplantation in children (TCRdb year 2016). At the level of the whole study: Using TCR repertoire profiling, the study followed T-cell immune reconstitution in a quantitative way in children after TCRalphabeta/CD19-depleted allogeneic hematopoietic cell transplantation.

Inclusive of the bounding cysteine and phenylalanine, the CDR3 is 15 residues long. The DNA shown is the 45-base CDR3, in frame from base 1. Libraries were constructed by PCR. Sequencing was carried out with an Illumina HiSeq 2500. TCR library preparation used molecular barcoding, with unique molecular identifiers applied to normalize quantification of the TCRbeta repertoire. Through fastp at Q25 and MiXCR, TCRdb rebuilt clones from the public reads, retaining in-frame beta chains. One record per CDR3 amino acid sequence lists the most common genes and DNA. The sample table lists hundreds of thousands of distinct CDR3 sequences, 16% of them with a count of one. The ten largest make up under 1.2% of the sample. As regards this clonotype: Its specific antigen is unknown. Base-call qualities are not available, and no considerably larger clone is one nucleotide away.

This chain joins TRBV21-1 to TRBJ1-5. TRBV21-1 is deemed a pseudogene. The origin of this receptor is a human donor who donated a stem cell graft to a child with acute myeloid leukemia. The input for sequencing was PBMCs from the stem cell graft donor, taken from the stem cell graft. CDR3 protein: CASSKRRDSNQPQHF. The bases are TGTGCCAGCAGCAAAAGGAGAGATAGCAATCAGCCCCAGCATTTT.